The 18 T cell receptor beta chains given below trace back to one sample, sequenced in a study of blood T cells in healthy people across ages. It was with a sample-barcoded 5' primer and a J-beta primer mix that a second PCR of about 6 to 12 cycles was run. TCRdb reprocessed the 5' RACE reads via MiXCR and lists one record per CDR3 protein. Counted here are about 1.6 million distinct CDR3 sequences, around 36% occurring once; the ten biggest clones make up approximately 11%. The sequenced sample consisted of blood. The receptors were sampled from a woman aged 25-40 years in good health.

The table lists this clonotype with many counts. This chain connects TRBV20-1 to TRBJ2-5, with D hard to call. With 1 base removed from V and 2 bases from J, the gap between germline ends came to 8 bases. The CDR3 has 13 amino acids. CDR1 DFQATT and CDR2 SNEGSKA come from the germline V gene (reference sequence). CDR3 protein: CSARVRAQETQYF. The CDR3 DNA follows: TGCAGTGCTAGAGTTCGGGCTCAAGAGACCCAGTACTTC.

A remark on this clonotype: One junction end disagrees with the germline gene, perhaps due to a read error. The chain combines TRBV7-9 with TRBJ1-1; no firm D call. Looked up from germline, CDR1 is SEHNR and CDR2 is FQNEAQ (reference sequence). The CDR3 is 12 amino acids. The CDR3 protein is CVSSSSNTEAFF. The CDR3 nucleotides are TGTGTCAGCAGCTCCTCTAACACTGAAGCTTTCTTT.

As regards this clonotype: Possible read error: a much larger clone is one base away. The CDR3 reads CSDGGTTDTQYF. The CDR3 DNA sequence: TGCAGCGACGGGGGGACCACAGATACGCAGTATTTT. The V gene is TRBV29-1, the J gene TRBJ2-3, with 7 nucleotides matching TRBD2. Germline V gene sequence: CDR1 SQVTM, CDR2 ANQGSEA. The CDR3 runs 12 residues. V shed 7 bases and J 2 bases; nucleotides not matched to a gene: 3.

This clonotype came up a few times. CDR3 loop: CSAAPGLGYNEQFF. DNA for the CDR3: TGCAGTGCCGCACCGGGACTAGGATACAATGAGCAGTTCTTC. This sequence joins TRBV20-1 and TRBJ2-1; the match to TRBD2 covers 8 bases. Germline CDR1 and CDR2: DFQATT and SNEGSKA (reference sequence). The junction had 8 bases not matched to a gene; V was cut back by 6 bases and J by 4 bases. The CDR3 covers 14 residues.

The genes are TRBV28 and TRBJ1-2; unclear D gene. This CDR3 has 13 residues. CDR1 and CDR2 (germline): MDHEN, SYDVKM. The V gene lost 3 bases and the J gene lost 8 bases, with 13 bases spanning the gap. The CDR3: CASSFQQGLGYTF. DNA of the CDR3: TGTGCCAGCAGTTTCCAACAAGGGCTCGGCTACACCTTC.

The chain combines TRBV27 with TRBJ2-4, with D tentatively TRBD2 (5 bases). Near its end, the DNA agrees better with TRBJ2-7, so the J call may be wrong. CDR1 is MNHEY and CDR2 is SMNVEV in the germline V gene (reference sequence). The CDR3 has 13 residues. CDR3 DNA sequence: TGTGCCAGCCACGGAGTGGGAGAGTACGAGCAGTACTTC. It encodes CASHGVGEYEQYF.

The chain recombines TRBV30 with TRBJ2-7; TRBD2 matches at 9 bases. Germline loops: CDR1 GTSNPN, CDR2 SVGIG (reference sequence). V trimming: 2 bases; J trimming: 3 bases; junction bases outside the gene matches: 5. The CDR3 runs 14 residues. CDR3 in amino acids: CAWSLAGRSYEQYF. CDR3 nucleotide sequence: TGTGCCTGGAGTCTAGCGGGGAGGAGCTACGAGCAGTACTTC.

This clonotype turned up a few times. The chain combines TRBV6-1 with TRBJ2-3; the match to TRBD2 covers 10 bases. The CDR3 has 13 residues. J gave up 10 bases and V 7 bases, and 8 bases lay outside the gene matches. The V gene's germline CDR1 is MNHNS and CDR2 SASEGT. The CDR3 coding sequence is TGTGCCAGCAATTCCGGGACTAGCGTGGCGCAGTATTTT. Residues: CASNSGTSVAQYF.

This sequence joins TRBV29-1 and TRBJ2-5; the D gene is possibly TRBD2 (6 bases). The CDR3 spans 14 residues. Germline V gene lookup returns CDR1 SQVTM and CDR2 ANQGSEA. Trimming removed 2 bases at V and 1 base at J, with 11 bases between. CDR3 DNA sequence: TGCAGCGTTGAACGGGGGAGCTTCCAAGAGACCCAGTACTTC. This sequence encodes CSVERGSFQETQYF.

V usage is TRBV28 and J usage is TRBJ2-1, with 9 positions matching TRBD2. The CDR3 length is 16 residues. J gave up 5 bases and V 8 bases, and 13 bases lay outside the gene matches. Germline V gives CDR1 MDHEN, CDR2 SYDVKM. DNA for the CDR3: TGTGCCAGCTCAGAGACGGGACTAGCAGTTAACAATGAGCAGTTCTTC. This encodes CASSETGLAVNNEQFF.

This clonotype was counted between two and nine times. Here the CDR3 reads CASSWTSGMDTQYF. CDR3 coding DNA: TGCGCCAGCAGCTGGACTAGCGGGATGGATACGCAGTATTTT. This chain links TRBV5-1 with TRBJ2-3; 12 bases are a match to TRBD2. V shed 3 bases, J shed 6 bases, and the junction held 2 bases outside the gene matches. CDR3 size: 14 residues. CDR1 is SGHRS and CDR2 is YFSETQ in the germline V gene.

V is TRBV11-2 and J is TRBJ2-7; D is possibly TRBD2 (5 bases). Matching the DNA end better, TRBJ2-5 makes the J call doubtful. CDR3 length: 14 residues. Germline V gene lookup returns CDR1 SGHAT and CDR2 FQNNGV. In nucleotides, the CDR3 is TGTGCCAGCAGCTTAGATTGGCTAGCCTGGACCCAGTACTTC. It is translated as CASSLDWLAWTQYF.

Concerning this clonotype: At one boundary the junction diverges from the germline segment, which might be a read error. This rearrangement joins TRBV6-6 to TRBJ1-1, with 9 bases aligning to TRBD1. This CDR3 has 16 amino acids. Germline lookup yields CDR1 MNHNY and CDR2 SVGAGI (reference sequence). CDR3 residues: CASSYLPVGQGYEVFF. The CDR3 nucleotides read TGTGCCAGCAGTTACCTCCCCGTGGGACAGGGTTACGAAGTTTTCTTT.

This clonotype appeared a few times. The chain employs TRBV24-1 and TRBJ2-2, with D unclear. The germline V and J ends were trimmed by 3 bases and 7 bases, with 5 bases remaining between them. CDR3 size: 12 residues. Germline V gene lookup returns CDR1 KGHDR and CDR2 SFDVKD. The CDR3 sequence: CATSDRVGELFF. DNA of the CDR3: TGTGCCACCAGTGATCGGGTCGGGGAGCTGTTTTTT.

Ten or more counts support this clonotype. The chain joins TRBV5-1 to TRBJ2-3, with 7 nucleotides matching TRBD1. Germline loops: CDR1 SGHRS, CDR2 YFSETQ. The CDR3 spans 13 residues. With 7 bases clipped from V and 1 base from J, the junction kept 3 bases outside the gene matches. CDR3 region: CASSTGGTDTQYF. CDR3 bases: TGCGCCAGCTCCACAGGGGGCACAGATACGCAGTATTTT.

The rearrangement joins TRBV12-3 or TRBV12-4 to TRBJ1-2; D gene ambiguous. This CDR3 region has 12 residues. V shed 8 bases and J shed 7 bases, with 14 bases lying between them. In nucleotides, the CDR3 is TGTGCCAGCCGCTCCCTCCTTGGTGGCTACACCTTC. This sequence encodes CASRSLLGGYTF.

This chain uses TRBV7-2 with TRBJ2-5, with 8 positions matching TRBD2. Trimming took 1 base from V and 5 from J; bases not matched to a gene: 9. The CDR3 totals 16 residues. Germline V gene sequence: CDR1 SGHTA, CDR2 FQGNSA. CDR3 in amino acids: CASSLEGRGVVETQYF. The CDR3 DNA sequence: TGTGCCAGCAGCTTAGAAGGGCGGGGGGTGGTGGAGACCCAGTACTTC.

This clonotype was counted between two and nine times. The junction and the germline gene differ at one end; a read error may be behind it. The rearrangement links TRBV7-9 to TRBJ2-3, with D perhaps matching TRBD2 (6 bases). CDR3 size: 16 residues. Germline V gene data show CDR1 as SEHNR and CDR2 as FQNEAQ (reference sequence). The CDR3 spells CASSYGLAQSTDTQYF. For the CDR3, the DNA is TGTGCCAGCAGCTATGGCCTAGCGCAGAGCACGGATACGCAGTATTTT.